This TCR beta chain appears in the sequencing data of a study of blood T cell repertoires in COVID-19. V lost 4 bases, J lost 0 bases, and 12 bases lay in between. This CDR3 comprises 15 residues. Germline CDR1 and CDR2: SGHTA and FQGNSA. Seattle's cohort entered during active infection and was followed longitudinally. Authors' methods: How many nucleated cells were present was estimated from reference gene primer amplification. Assay: immunoSEQ multiplex PCR; the TCRdb copy retains only in-frame clones and omits some. D and trimming come from the DNA, and the V and J calls and clone size come from that table. The table includes some 150,000 clones, 80% to 90% detected once.

The sequence derives from a woman aged 60-70 years with COVID-19, enrolled during active disease. The chain joins TRBV7-2 to TRBJ1-2; TRBD1 might be the D (6 bases). The sequenced sample consisted of peripheral blood. CDR3 sequence: CASSSGQISNYGYTF. DNA of the CDR3: TGTGCCAGCAGCTCCGGACAGATTTCTAACTATGGCTACACCTTC.